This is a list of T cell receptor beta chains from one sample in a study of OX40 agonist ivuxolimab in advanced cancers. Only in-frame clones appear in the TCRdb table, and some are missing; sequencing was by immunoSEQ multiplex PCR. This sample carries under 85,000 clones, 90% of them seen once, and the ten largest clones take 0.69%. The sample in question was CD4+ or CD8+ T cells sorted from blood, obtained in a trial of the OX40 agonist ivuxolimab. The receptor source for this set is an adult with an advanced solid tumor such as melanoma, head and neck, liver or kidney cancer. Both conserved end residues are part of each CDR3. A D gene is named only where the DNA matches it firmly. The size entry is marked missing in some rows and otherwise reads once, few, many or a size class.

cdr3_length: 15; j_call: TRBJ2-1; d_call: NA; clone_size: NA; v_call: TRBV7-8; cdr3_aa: CASSYAGLSYNEQFF; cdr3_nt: TGTGCCAGCAGCTACGCGGGACTTTCCTACAATGAGCAGTTCTTC
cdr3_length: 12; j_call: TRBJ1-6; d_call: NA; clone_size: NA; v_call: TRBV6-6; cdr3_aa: CASASRESPLHF; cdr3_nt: TGTGCCAGTGCTTCGCGGGAATCACCCCTCCACTTT
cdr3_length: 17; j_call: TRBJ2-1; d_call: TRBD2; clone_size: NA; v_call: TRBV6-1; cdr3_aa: CASSERLAGFSYNEQFF; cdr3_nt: TGTGCCAGCAGTGAAAGGTTAGCGGGCTTCTCCTACAATGAGCAGTTCTTC
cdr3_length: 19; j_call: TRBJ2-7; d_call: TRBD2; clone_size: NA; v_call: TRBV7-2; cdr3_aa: CASSSKPGLAGGPRHEQYF; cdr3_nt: TGTGCCAGCAGCTCCAAACCGGGACTAGCGGGAGGGCCACGACACGAGCAGTACTTC
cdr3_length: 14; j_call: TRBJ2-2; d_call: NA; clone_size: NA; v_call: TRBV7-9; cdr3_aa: CASSSFFSTGELFF; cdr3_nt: TGTGCCAGCAGTTCCTTTTTTTCCACCGGGGAGCTGTTTTTT
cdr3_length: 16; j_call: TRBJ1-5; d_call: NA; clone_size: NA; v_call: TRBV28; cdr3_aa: CASGAGGAVSNQPQHF; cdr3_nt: TGTGCCAGCGGAGCGGGGGGGGCAGTTAGCAATCAGCCCCAGCATTTT
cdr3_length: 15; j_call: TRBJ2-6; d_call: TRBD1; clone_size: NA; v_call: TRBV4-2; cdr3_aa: CASSLTGEGANVLTF; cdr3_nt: TGTGCCAGCAGCTTGACAGGGGAGGGGGCCAACGTCCTGACTTTC
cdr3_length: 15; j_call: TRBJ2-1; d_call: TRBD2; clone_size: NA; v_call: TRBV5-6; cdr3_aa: CASRGSGRAYNEQFF; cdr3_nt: TGTGCCAGCAGGGGGAGCGGGAGGGCCTACAATGAGCAGTTCTTC
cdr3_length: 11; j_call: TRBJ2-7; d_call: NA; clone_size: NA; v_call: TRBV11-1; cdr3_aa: CASSAGDEQYF; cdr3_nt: TGTGCCAGCAGTGCCGGTGACGAGCAGTACTTC
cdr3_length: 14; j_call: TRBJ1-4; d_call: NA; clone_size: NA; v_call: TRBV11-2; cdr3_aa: CASRRHLGEEKLFF; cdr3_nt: TGTGCCAGCAGGAGACATCTGGGGGAGGAAAAACTGTTTTTT
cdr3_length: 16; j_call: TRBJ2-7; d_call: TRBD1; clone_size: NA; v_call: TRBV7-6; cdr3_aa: CASSLTTPGQGYEQYF; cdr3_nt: TGTGCCAGCAGCTTAACGACTCCGGGACAGGGCTACGAGCAGTACTTC
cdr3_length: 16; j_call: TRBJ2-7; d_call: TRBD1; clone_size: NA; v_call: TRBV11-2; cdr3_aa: CASSLDLPGGVYEQYF; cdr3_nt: TGTGCCAGCAGCTTAGACCTCCCAGGGGGCGTTTACGAGCAGTACTTC
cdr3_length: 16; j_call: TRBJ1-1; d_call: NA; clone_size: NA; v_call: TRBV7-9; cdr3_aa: CASSLAPLSFNTEAFF; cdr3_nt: TGTGCCAGCAGCTTAGCACCGCTGAGCTTTAACACTGAAGCTTTCTTT
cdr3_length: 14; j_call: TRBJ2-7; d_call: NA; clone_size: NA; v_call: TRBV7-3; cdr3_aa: CASSLKEGPYEQYF; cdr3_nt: TGTGCCAGCAGCTTAAAAGAGGGGCCCTACGAGCAGTACTTC
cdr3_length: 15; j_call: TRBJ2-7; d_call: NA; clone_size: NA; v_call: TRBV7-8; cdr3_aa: CASSFISSRTYEQYF; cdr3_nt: TGTGCCAGCAGCTTTATCTCGAGCCGCACCTACGAGCAGTACTTC
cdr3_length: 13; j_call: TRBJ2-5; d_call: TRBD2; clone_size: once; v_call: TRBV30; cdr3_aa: CAWSVLGGETQYF; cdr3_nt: TGTGCCTGGAGTGTATTGGGAGGGGAGACCCAGTACTTC
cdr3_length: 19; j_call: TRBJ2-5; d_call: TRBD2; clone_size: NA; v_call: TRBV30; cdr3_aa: CAWRTSPGLAGGMLKTQYF; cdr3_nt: TGTGCCTGGAGGACGAGTCCGGGACTAGCGGGAGGAATGTTAAAGACCCAGTACTTC
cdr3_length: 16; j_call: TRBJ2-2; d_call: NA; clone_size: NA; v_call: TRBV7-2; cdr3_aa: CASSLIGGAITGELFF; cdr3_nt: TGTGCCAGCAGCTTAATTGGCGGGGCCATAACCGGGGAGCTGTTTTTT
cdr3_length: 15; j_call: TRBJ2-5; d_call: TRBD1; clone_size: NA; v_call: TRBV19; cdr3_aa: CASSMAGGLEETQYF; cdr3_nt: TGTGCCAGTAGTATGGCAGGGGGCTTGGAAGAGACCCAGTACTTC
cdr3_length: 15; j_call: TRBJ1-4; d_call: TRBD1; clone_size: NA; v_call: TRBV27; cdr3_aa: CASSRGLRTNEKLFF; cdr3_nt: TGTGCCAGCAGCAGGGGGTTAAGAACTAATGAAAAACTGTTTTTT
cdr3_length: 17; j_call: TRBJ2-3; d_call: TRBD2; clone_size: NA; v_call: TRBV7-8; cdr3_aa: CASSNLPAGAGTDTQYF; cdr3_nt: TGTGCCAGCAGCAATCTGCCGGCGGGAGCGGGCACAGATACGCAGTATTTT
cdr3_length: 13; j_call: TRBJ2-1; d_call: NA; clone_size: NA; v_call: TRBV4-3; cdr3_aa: CASSHPGRDEQFF; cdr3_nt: TGCGCCAGCAGCCACCCCGGAAGGGATGAGCAGTTCTTC
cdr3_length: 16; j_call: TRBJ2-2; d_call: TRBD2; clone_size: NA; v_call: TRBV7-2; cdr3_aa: CASSAGLAGNTGELFF; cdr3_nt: TGTGCCAGCAGCGCCGGACTAGCGGGGAACACCGGGGAGCTGTTTTTT
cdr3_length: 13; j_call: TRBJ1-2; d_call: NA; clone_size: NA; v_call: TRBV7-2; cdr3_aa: CASSLARGYGYTF; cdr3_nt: TGTGCCAGCAGCTTAGCTAGGGGATATGGCTACACCTTC
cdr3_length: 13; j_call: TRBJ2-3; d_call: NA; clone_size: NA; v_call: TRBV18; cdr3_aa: CASSPLNTDTQYF; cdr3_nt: TGTGCCAGCTCACCACTGAACACAGATACGCAGTATTTT
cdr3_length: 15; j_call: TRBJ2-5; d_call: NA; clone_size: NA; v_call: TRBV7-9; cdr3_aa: CASSTPGKGRETQYF; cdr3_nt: TGTGCCAGCAGTACCCCCGGGAAGGGTCGGGAGACCCAGTACTTC
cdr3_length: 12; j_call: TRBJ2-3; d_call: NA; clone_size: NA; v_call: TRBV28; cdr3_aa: CASSYRRGTQYF; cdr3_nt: TGTGCCAGCAGCTACAGGCGGGGTACGCAGTATTTT
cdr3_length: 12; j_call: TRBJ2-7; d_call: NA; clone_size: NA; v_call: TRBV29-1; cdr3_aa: CSVGETRYEQYF; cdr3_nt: TGCAGCGTTGGAGAGACACGCTACGAGCAGTACTTC
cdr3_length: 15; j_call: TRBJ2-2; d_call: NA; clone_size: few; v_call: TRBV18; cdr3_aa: CASSPNLQGTGELFF; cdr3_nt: TGTGCCAGCTCACCAAACCTACAGGGCACCGGGGAGCTGTTTTTT
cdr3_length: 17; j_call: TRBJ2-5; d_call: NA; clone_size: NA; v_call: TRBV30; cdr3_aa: CAWSEPRGWTVQETQYF; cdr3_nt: TGTGCCTGGAGTGAACCCCGAGGGTGGACAGTTCAAGAGACCCAGTACTTC
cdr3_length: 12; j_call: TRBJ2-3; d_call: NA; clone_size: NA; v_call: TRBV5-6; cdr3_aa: CASSVLRDTQYF; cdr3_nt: TGTGCCAGCAGCGTGCTTAGAGATACGCAGTATTTT
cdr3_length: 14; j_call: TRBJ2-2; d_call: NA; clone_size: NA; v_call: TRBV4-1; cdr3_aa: CASSQGRAPGELFF; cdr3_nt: TGCGCCAGCAGCCAAGGGAGGGCCCCCGGGGAGCTGTTTTTT
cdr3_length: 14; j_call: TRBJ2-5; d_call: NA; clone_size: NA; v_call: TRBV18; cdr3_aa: CASSPSIGLETQYF; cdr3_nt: TGTGCCAGCTCACCATCCATCGGGCTGGAGACCCAGTACTTC
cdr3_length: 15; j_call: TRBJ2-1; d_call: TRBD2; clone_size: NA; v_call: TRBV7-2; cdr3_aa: CASSLAGLAYNEQFF; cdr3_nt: TGTGCCAGCAGCTTAGCGGGACTAGCCTACAATGAGCAGTTCTTC
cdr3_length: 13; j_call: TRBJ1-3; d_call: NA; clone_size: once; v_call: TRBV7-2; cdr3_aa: CASSSQGMNTIYF; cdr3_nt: TGTGCCAGCAGTTCCCAGGGGATGAACACCATATATTTT
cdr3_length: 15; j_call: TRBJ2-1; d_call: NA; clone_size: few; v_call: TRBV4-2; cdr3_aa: CASSQRAASYNEQFF; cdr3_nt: TGTGCCAGCAGCCAACGAGCGGCCTCCTACAATGAGCAGTTCTTC
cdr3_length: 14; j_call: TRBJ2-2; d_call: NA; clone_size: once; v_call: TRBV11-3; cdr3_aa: CASSLFGQDGELFF; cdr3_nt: TGTGCCAGCAGCTTATTCGGCCAGGACGGGGAGCTGTTTTTT
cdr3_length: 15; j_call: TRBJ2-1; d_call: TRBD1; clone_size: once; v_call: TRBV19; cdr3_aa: CASNSPGQGYNEQFF; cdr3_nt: TGTGCCAGTAATTCCCCGGGACAGGGTTACAATGAGCAGTTCTTC
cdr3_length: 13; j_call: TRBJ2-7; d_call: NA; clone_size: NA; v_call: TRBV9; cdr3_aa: CASSGDPVSEQYF; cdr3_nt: TGTGCCAGCAGCGGGGACCCCGTTAGCGAGCAGTACTTC
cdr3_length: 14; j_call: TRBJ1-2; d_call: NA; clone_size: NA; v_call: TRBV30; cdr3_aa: CAWTRVTGSYGYTF; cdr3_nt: TGTGCCTGGACTCGGGTCACGGGGAGCTATGGCTACACCTTC
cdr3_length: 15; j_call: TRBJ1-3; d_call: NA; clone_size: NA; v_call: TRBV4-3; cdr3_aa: CASGRSVSSGNTIYF; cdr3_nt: TGCGCCAGCGGAAGGAGCGTAAGCTCTGGAAACACCATATATTTT
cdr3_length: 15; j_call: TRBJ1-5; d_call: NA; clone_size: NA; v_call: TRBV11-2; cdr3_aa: CASSLGWGSNQPQHF; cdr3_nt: TGTGCCAGCAGCTTAGGCTGGGGCAGCAATCAGCCCCAGCATTTT
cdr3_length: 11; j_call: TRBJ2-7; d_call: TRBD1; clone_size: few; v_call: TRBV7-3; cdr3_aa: CASGTGGEQYF; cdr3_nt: TGTGCCAGCGGGACAGGTGGGGAGCAGTACTTC
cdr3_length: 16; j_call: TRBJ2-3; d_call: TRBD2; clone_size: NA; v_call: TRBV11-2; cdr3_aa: CASSRGLAGWEDTQYF; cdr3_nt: TGTGCCAGCAGCCGCGGACTAGCGGGATGGGAAGATACGCAGTATTTT
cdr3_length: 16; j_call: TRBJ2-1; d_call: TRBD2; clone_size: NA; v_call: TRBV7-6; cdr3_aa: CASSLMIAGGTHEQFF; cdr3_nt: TGTGCCAGCAGCTTAATGATAGCGGGAGGGACCCATGAGCAGTTCTTC
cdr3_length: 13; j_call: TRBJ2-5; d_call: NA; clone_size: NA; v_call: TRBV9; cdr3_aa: CASSFRVGSTQYF; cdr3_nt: TGTGCCAGCAGCTTTAGGGTAGGCAGTACCCAGTACTTC
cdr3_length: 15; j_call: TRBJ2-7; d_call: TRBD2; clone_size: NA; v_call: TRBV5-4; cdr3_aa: CASSGLAGGPTEQYF; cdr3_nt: TGTGCCAGCAGCGGGCTAGCGGGAGGGCCAACAGAGCAGTACTTC
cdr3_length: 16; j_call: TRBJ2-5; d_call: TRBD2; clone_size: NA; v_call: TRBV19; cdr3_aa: CASSILPSGIQETQYF; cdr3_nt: TGTGCCAGTAGTATATTGCCTAGCGGGATCCAAGAGACCCAGTACTTC
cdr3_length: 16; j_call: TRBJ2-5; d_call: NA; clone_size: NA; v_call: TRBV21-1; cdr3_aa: CASSKGGTSGEETQYF; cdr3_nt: TGTGCCAGCAGCAAAGGAGGGACTAGCGGAGAAGAGACCCAGTACTTC
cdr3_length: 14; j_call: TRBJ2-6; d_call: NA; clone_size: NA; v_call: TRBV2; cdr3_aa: CASSPASGANVLTF; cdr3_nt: TGTGCCAGCAGCCCGGCTTCTGGGGCCAACGTCCTGACTTTC
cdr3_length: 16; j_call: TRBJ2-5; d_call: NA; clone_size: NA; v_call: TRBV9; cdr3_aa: CASSPQGGLGLETQYF; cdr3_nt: TGTGCCAGCAGCCCCCAAGGAGGGCTGGGTTTAGAGACCCAGTACTTC
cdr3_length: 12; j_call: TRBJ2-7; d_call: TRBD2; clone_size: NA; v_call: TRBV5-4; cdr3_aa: CASSLASGEQYF; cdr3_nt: TGTGCCAGCAGCTTGGCTAGCGGCGAGCAGTACTTC
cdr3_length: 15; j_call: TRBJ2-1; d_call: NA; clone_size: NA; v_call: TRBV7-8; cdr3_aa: CASSIRGGARNEQFF; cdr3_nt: TGTGCCAGCAGCATCCGTGGAGGGGCCCGGAATGAGCAGTTCTTC
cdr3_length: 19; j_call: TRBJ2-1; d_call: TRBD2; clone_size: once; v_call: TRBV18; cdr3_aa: CASSLLGLAGGSSYNEQFF; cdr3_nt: TGTGCCAGCTCCCTACTCGGACTAGCGGGGGGCAGCTCCTACAATGAGCAGTTCTTC
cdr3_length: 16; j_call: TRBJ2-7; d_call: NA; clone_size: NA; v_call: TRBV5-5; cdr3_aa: CASSLTQGAGGYEQYF; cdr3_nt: TGTGCCAGCAGCTTGACTCAGGGGGCGGGAGGCTACGAGCAGTACTTC